A single T cell receptor (beta chain) is shown here with its context. Its antigen is currently unknown. The ends were cut back, 3 bases at V and 7 bases at J, with 15 bases in the middle. Germline V gene data show CDR1 as MGHRA and CDR2 as YSYEKL. The CDR3 contains 14 residues. The sample originates from a study of shared clonotypes between healthy human individuals. Looking at the study overall: Three CD4 naive, three CD4 memory, two CD8 naive and one CD8 memory plate were used per donor.

Study-level results: For naive CD4 cells, roughly 4.8% of clonotypes were shared across a few donors. Only blood underwent sampling, and tissue repertoires likely differ.

The method was immunoSEQ multiplex PCR; TCRdb's version includes in-frame clones alone and lacks a portion of them. Found here are about 960,000 clones, over 75% of them singletons; the top ten hold approximately 1.5%. The split of CD4+ cells yielded CD45RA+ naive and CD45RA-negative memory subsets. Sequences were obtained from memory CD4+ T cells sorted from blood. Subset described: CD45RA-negative fraction. The sequence derives from a young man in good health. The chain couples TRBV4-1 to TRBJ1-1; weak D call: TRBD1 (6 bases). In DNA, the CDR3 is TGCGCCAGCAGCCACCCGAGTGGGGGCCTTGAAGCTTTCTTT. It is translated as CASSHPSGGLEAFF.